This record looks at one T cell receptor (beta chain) sequence and its context. In germline, CDR1 is SEHNR, CDR2 FQNEAQ (reference sequence). J lost 11 bases, V lost 2 bases, and 9 bases had no gene match. The CDR3 is 15 amino acids. The source of the sample is a study of blood T cell repertoires in COVID-19. In the study overall: Sites in the United States, Italy and Spain provided acute and convalescent COVID-19 samples.

Data came from immunoSEQ multiplex PCR; TCRdb stores just in-frame clones and leaves some out. This sample has more than 250,000 clones, with around 78% found just once. This sequence was found in a man between 60 and 75 years old who had recovered from COVID-19. V is TRBV7-9 and J is TRBJ1-3; 10 bases line up with TRBD1. What was sequenced was peripheral blood. CDR3 nucleotide sequence: TGTGCCAGCAGCTTATTACGGGACAGGGGAAGCCCCATATATTTT. It specifies CASSLLRDRGSPIYF.